Below, 9 T cell receptor beta chains from the same sample are listed, as sequenced in a study of shared clonotypes between healthy human individuals. This table comes from immunoSEQ multiplex PCR, and its TCRdb copy is limited to in-frame clones, with some not included. The table has 1 million to 1.2 million clones, 70% to 85% seen once. Input material: memory CD4+ T cells from PBMCs. The subset: CD45RA-negative fraction. The receptors shown here come from a man aged 18 to 29 in good health. Some clones in this sample may be carry-over from other donors' samples.

This clone was seen ten or more times. Other DNA sequences within the sample encode an identical CDR3. The chain uses TRBV11-2 and TRBJ2-3; 7 bases align to TRBD2. With V trimmed by 3 bases and J by 4 bases, 7 bases remained unmatched. Germline CDR1 is SGHAT and CDR2 is FQNNGV. CDR3 length: 15 residues. The CDR3 sequence: CASSFWGGSPDTQYF. CDR3 DNA: TGTGCCAGCAGCTTTTGGGGGGGTTCTCCAGATACGCAGTATTTT.

V gene TRBV6-5 combines with J gene TRBJ1-2; D possibly corresponds to TRBD1 (6 bases). The length of the CDR3 is 16 residues. The V gene lost 0 bases and the J gene lost 4 bases, with 15 bases spanning the gap. Per the germline V gene, CDR1 is MNHEY and CDR2 is SVGAGI. CDR3 nucleotide sequence: TGTGCCAGCAGTTACTCCCCCAGGGGAGAAGGCTATGGCTACACCTTC. Translated: CASSYSPRGEGYGYTF.

The chain has TRBV19 and TRBJ2-6; D is ambiguous. The CDR3 is 15 residues long. The V gene's germline CDR1 is LNHDA and CDR2 SQIVND (reference sequence). V dropped 4 bases and J dropped 1 base, with 8 bases sitting between them. Written as DNA, the CDR3 is TGTGCCAGTAGTAGTTTCGGTTCTGGGGCCAACGTCCTGACTTTC. Its translation is CASSSFGSGANVLTF.

The chain is built from TRBV28 and TRBJ2-7, with D perhaps given as TRBD1 or TRBD2 (7 bases each). Germline V gives CDR1 MDHEN, CDR2 SYDVKM. The CDR3 covers 17 residues. V was trimmed by 1 base and J by 3 bases, leaving 19 bases between them. The CDR3 nucleotides are TGTGCCAGCAGTTTATATAGGGGGGAGGGGGCCCGCTACGAGCAGTACTTC. Translation gives CASSLYRGEGARYEQYF.

This clone was observed a single time. This specimen includes other DNA sequences encoding the same CDR3. The genes are TRBV28 and TRBJ2-7; 9 nucleotides match TRBD1. Losses at the gene ends were 6 bases for V and 2 bases for J; bases not matched to a gene: 2. This CDR3 is built from 13 residues. Germline V gene data show CDR1 as MDHEN and CDR2 as SYDVKM. DNA for the CDR3: TGTGCCAGCAGAACAGGGGGCCCCTACGAGCAGTACTTC. It encodes CASRTGGPYEQYF.

V gene TRBV12-5 combines with J gene TRBJ1-4; 11 bases match TRBD1. V dropped 5 bases and J dropped 7; count of bases not matched to a gene: 6. The CDR3 extends over 15 amino acids. The V gene's germline CDR1 is LGHNT and CDR2 FRNRAP. DNA of the CDR3: TGTGCTAGTGGTACACCGGGACAGGGGGTTGAAAAACTGTTTTTT. Amino acids: CASGTPGQGVEKLFF.

The chain employs TRBV7-2 and TRBJ2-1; the match to TRBD2 covers 12 bases. From germline, CDR1 is SGHTA and CDR2 FQGNSA. The CDR3 consists of 14 residues. Trimming cost V 3 bases and J 13 bases; bases outside gene matches: 7. The DNA for the CDR3 is TGTGCCAGCAGCTTGAGGACTAGCGGGGATGGCCAGTTCTTC. Translating gives CASSLRTSGDGQFF. The variable domain in full, with the rest retrieved from reference TRBV7-2 and TRBJ2-1, is GAGVSQSPSNKVTEKGKDVELRCDPISGHTALYWYRQSLGQGLEFLIYFQGNSAPDKSGLPSDRFSAERTGGSVSTLTIQRTQQEDSAVYLCASSLRTSGDGQFFGPGTRLTVL.

This clone was seen more than once but under ten times. This rearrangement joins TRBV11-2 to TRBJ2-5; D remains unclear. With 1 base removed from V and 5 bases from J, the gap between germline ends came to 8 bases. CDR1 and CDR2 from the germline V gene are SGHAT and FQNNGV. The CDR3 is 13 amino acids. The CDR3 DNA follows: TGTGCCAGCAGCTTAGGAGTATGGGAGACCCAGTACTTC. Amino acids: CASSLGVWETQYF.

In its sample, this clone was seen once. The chain couples TRBV27 to TRBJ1-1; D gene unclear. V lost 4 bases and J lost 2, with 8 bases in between. This CDR3 has 13 residues. Germline assignment: CDR1 MNHEY and CDR2 SMNVEV (reference sequence). In DNA, the CDR3 is TGTGCCAGCAGTTACAAATCCAACACTGAAGCTTTCTTT. It encodes CASSYKSNTEAFF.